This T cell receptor beta chain stems from a study of Tregs in tolerant kidney transplant recipients. Produced via immunoSEQ multiplex PCR; TCRdb's table is partial and in-frame only. The sample lists 95,000 to 120,000 clones, almost 90% occurring once. Points from the study as a whole: Expanding Tregs on activated donor B cells appeared to best identify donor-specific TCRbeta clones.

Unstimulated Tregs (CD4+CD25+CD127-) and CD4+CD25- non-Tregs were sorted from PBMCs. J lost 2 bases, V lost 2 bases, and 9 bases had no gene match. Germline V gene lookup returns CDR1 SGHNT and CDR2 YENEEA. The CDR3 is made up of 18 amino acids. This clone came up once. Its specificity is unknown. The chain employs TRBV11-3 and TRBJ2-2; 9 positions match TRBD1. Source: CD4+ T cells from blood, taken before the transplant. This clonotype originated in a human donor who received a combined kidney and bone marrow transplant. CDR3 region: CASSLSGTGFGNTGELFF. The CDR3 DNA reads TGTGCCAGCAGCTTAAGCGGGACAGGGTTTGGTAACACCGGGGAGCTGTTTTTT. The complete variable domain, with remaining parts taken from reference TRBV11-3 and TRBJ2-2, reads EAGVVQSPRYKIIEKKQPVAFWCNPISGHNTLYWYLQNLGQGPELLIRYENEEAVDDSQLPKDRFSAERLKGVDSTLKIQPAELGDSAVYLCASSLSGTGFGNTGELFFGEGSRLTVL.